One and the same sample provided the 29 T cell receptor beta chains below, sequenced in a study of vaccination and CD4 T cells after COVID-19 (dated 2022 in TCRdb). The receptor library was made with PCR. Sequencer: Illumina iSeq 100. TCRdb reanalyzed the raw reads on its own, using fastp at Q25 for trimming and MiXCR for clone calling, and kept in-frame beta chains. One record per CDR3 amino acid sequence lists the most common genes and DNA. The sample table lists approximately 29,000 distinct CDR3 sequences, roughly 50% of them with a count of one. The ten largest make up 5% to 6.5% of the sample. Interpreted using the paper, the time point label stands for: late sampling 161 to 241 days after vaccination in a few convalescent patients. Sample: CD4+ T cells from blood, taken about 7 months after SARS-CoV-2 vaccination. The receptors were sampled from a human donor who had recovered from COVID-19.

The chain's CDR3 is CASSTLQGGANVLTF. CDR3 DNA sequence: TGTGCCAGCAGTACACTCCAGGGCGGGGCCAACGTCCTGACTTTC. The V and J genes are TRBV28 and TRBJ2-6, with D possibly being TRBD1 (5 bases). The CDR3 covers 15 residues. CDR1 is MDHEN, CDR2 SYDVKM, per germline. V was shortened by 5 bases and J by 4 bases, with 12 bases between the two germline ends.

The V gene is TRBV15, the J gene TRBJ1-1; D gene unclear. This CDR3 contains 14 residues. The V gene lost 7 bases and the J gene lost 8 bases, with 20 bases spanning the gap. Germline V gene sequence: CDR1 LNHNV, CDR2 YYDKDF (reference sequence). The CDR3 coding sequence is TGTGCCACCACTTATGGCGGAGTCCTTCGGGAAGCTTTCTTT. Amino acid sequence: CATTYGGVLREAFF.

The J gene is TRBJ1-2, the V gene TRBV7-6; 7 nucleotides line up with TRBD1. The CDR3 has 17 residues. In germline, CDR1 is SGHVS, CDR2 FNYEAQ. J was trimmed by 4 bases and V by 0 bases; bases with no gene match: 11. The DNA of the CDR3 is TGTGCCAGCAGCTTAGCGAGCCCCTCGACAGGGAGCTATGGCTACACCTTC. It is translated as CASSLASPSTGSYGYTF.

V usage is TRBV28 and J usage is TRBJ2-7, with D unclear. The end of the DNA fits TRBJ2-5 better, so the J call may be wrong. The CDR3 sequence is 13 residues long. Germline V gene sequence: CDR1 MDHEN, CDR2 SYDVKM. DNA for the CDR3: TGTGCCAGCAGTTTTCAACGTGGTGAGACCCAGTACTTC. This sequence encodes CASSFQRGETQYF.

This clonotype was counted between two and nine times. One end of the junction fails to match germline, which may point to a read error. V gene TRBV7-7 combines with J gene TRBJ2-5; 9 nucleotides align to TRBD2. The CDR3 sequence is 14 residues long. Germline loops: CDR1 SSHAT, CDR2 FNYEAQ (reference sequence). The CDR3 nucleotides are TGTGCTAGCAGCTTATCTAGCGGGGCTGAGACCCAGTACTTC. Encoded protein: CASSLSSGAETQYF.

This clonotype came up a few times. The chain recombines TRBV7-2 with TRBJ2-5; the match to TRBD2 covers 8 bases. Germline V gene data show CDR1 as SGHTA and CDR2 as FQGNSA. V lost 4 bases to trimming and J lost 3 bases; unmatched junction nucleotides: 10. This CDR3 has 16 amino acids. This CDR3 reads CASSSRTSPAEETQYF. The CDR3 bases are TGTGCCAGCAGCTCGAGGACTAGCCCCGCGGAAGAGACCCAGTACTTC.

This clonotype was seen a few times. V gene TRBV7-8 combines with J gene TRBJ2-3, with TRBD2 matching 8 bases. Germline CDR1 reads SGHVS; CDR2 reads FQNEAQ. The CDR3 has 16 amino acids. V dropped 3 bases and J dropped 1; count of bases not matched to a gene: 6. CDR3 sequence (DNA): TGTGCCAGCAGCTTTACGGCGGGAGGAGGCACAGATACGCAGTATTTT. Its translation: CASSFTAGGGTDTQYF.

V is TRBV30 and J is TRBJ1-2, with 8 bases fitting TRBD1. CDR1 is GTSNPN, CDR2 SVGIG, per germline (reference sequence). The CDR3 extends over 14 amino acids. Trimming removed 1 base from V and 5 bases from J; junction bases left unmatched: 6. DNA for the CDR3: TGTGCCTGGAGTGCCGGACAGGGAGGGTATGGCTACACCTTC. It codes for CAWSAGQGGYGYTF.

The rearrangement uses TRBV7-8 and TRBJ2-1; 9 bases are shared with TRBD2. With 5 bases clipped from V and 7 bases from J, the junction kept 12 bases outside the gene matches. Germline CDR1 reads SGHVS; CDR2 reads FQNEAQ. This CDR3 has 16 residues. The DNA of the CDR3 is TGTGCCAGCAGCCCCCGGCTAGCGGGGATTGGGAATGAGCAGTTCTTC. This sequence encodes CASSPRLAGIGNEQFF.

The gene calls are TRBV19 and TRBJ2-7, with 10 bases lining up with TRBD2. Germline V gives CDR1 LNHDA, CDR2 SQIVND (reference sequence). Trimming removed 4 bases from V and 2 bases from J; junction bases left unmatched: 5. CDR3 size: 15 residues. For the CDR3, the DNA is TGTGCCAGTAGTACTAGCGGGAGTGGTCCCTACGAGCAGTACTTC. It yields the protein CASSTSGSGPYEQYF.

The gene calls are TRBV15 and TRBJ1-4, with D possibly matching TRBD1 (5 bases). Germline V gives CDR1 LNHNV, CDR2 YYDKDF (reference sequence). The CDR3 length is 16 residues. V lost 0 bases to trimming and J lost 4 bases, with 12 bases between them. The CDR3 DNA sequence: TGTGCCACCAGCAGAGATATGGGGGGTGGTAATGAAAAACTGTTTTTT. As protein: CATSRDMGGGNEKLFF.

This clonotype appeared a few times. V usage is TRBV7-9 and J usage is TRBJ2-5, with 10 bases fitting TRBD2. Germline CDR1 reads SEHNR; CDR2 reads FQNEAQ (reference sequence). This CDR3 comprises 15 residues. V was pared by 1 base and J by 4 bases, with 3 bases of the junction left unmatched. CDR3 sequence (DNA): TGTGCCAGCAGCTTAGTAGCGGGAGGAAGAGAGACCCAGTACTTC. Protein product: CASSLVAGGRETQYF. The whole variable domain, filled in from reference TRBV7-9 and TRBJ2-5, reads DTGVSQNPRHKITKRGQNVTFRCDPISEHNRLYWYRQTLGQGPEFLTYFQNEAQLEKSRLLSDRFSAERPKGSFSTLEIQRTEQGDSAMYLCASSLVAGGRETQYFGPGTRLLVL.

The V and J genes are TRBV7-2 and TRBJ2-7; D call uncertain. The V gene's germline CDR1 is SGHTA and CDR2 FQGNSA. Trimming removed 1 base at V and 12 bases at J, with 10 bases between. CDR3 length: 11 residues. The CDR3: CASSLGVLAYF. CDR3 in DNA: TGTGCCAGCAGCTTAGGGGTGTTGGCGTACTTC.

This chain connects TRBV6-5 to TRBJ2-7, with D hard to call. Germline lookup yields CDR1 MNHEY and CDR2 SVGAGI. The CDR3 has 12 residues. Deletions cut 2 bases from V and 6 bases from J, with 8 bases between. The CDR3 region has the DNA TGTGCCAGCAGTTACGCGAGAGGCGAGCAGTACTTC. Amino acid sequence: CASSYARGEQYF.

This clonotype was seen more than once but under ten times. This rearrangement joins TRBV29-1 to TRBJ2-7; weak D call: TRBD2 (6 bases). Trimming took off 6 bases at V and 2 bases at J, with 14 bases between the two ends. The CDR3 spans 13 residues. Germline V gene sequence: CDR1 SQVTM, CDR2 ANQGSEA. As DNA, the CDR3 is TGCAGCGTCGTCACTAGCATCACCTACGAGCAGTACTTC. Amino acids: CSVVTSITYEQYF.

This clonotype was detected a few times. The DNA for the CDR3 is TGTGCCAGCATCGGGACTAGCGGAATCCAAGAGACCCAGTACTTC. Protein sequence: CASIGTSGIQETQYF. The V and J genes are TRBV7-9 and TRBJ2-5, with 11 bases aligning to TRBD2. Germline V CDR1 and CDR2: SEHNR, FQNEAQ (reference sequence). Losses at the gene ends were 7 bases for V and 1 base for J; bases not matched to a gene: 5. The CDR3 is 15 amino acids. The variable domain in full, with the rest retrieved from reference TRBV7-9 and TRBJ2-5, is DTGVSQNPRHKITKRGQNVTFRCDPISEHNRLYWYRQTLGQGPEFLTYFQNEAQLEKSRLLSDRFSAERPKGSFSTLEIQRTEQGDSAMYLCASIGTSGIQETQYFGPGTRLLVL.

The rearrangement joins TRBV7-9 to TRBJ1-6; D perhaps matches TRBD1 (6 bases). Trimming stripped 3 bases from V and 5 bases from J, with 11 bases between. This CDR3 contains 15 residues. Per germline, CDR1 SEHNR and CDR2 FQNEAQ (reference sequence). Here the CDR3 reads CASSFGTTDNSPLHF. The CDR3 DNA is TGTGCCAGCAGCTTCGGGACAACGGATAATTCACCCCTCCACTTT.

J is TRBJ1-5 and V is TRBV19; 10 positions agree with TRBD1. V shed 7 bases, J shed 6 bases, and the junction held 6 bases outside the gene matches. Germline CDR1 and CDR2: LNHDA and SQIVND (reference sequence). The CDR3 totals 14 residues. CDR3 protein: CASNPDRGPQPQHF. CDR3 coding DNA: TGTGCCAGTAACCCCGACAGGGGGCCTCAGCCCCAGCATTTT.

The gene calls are TRBV20-1 and TRBJ2-1; TRBD1 might be the D (5 bases). V lost 6 bases and J 3 bases, leaving 12 bases between the germline ends. There are 13 residues in the CDR3. Germline loops: CDR1 DFQATT, CDR2 SNEGSKA (reference sequence). The CDR3 DNA reads as TGCAGTGCCATGGGGCTGTACTACAATGAGCAGTTCTTC. Protein product: CSAMGLYYNEQFF.

The chain joins TRBV6-2 or TRBV6-3 to TRBJ2-1; D unresolved. CDR1 MNHEY and CDR2 SVGEGT come from the germline V gene. This CDR3 is built from 14 residues. Deletions cut 6 bases from V and 4 bases from J, with 13 bases between. The CDR3 sequence is CASRTPDQYNEQFF. The CDR3 DNA sequence: TGTGCCAGCAGAACTCCGGACCAATACAATGAGCAGTTCTTC.

The chain joins TRBV7-8 to TRBJ2-7; the D gene is possibly TRBD2 (5 bases). CDR3 size: 14 residues. V lost 0 bases and J 3 bases, leaving 9 bases between the germline ends. Germline values: CDR1 SGHVS, CDR2 FQNEAQ. In DNA, the CDR3 is TGTGCCAGCAGCTTAGCAGGTGCGGGCTACGAGCAGTACTTC. This sequence encodes CASSLAGAGYEQYF.

CDR3 amino acids: CASSYSHGGPNTGELFF. The CDR3 region has the DNA TGTGCCAGCAGTTACTCCCACGGGGGGCCGAACACCGGGGAGCTGTTTTTT. The V gene is TRBV6-2 or TRBV6-3, the J gene TRBJ2-2, with D maybe TRBD2 (7 bases). V lost 0 bases and J 0 bases, leaving 11 bases between the germline ends. The germline gives CDR1 MNHEY, CDR2 SVGEGT. The length of the CDR3 is 17 residues.

This clonotype was observed a handful of times. In DNA, the CDR3 is TGTGCCAGTAGTATCCGCGACAGGGGAACCTACGAGCAGTACTTC. This sequence encodes CASSIRDRGTYEQYF. The rearrangement links TRBV19 to TRBJ2-7; 8 bases are a match to TRBD1. With V trimmed by 3 bases and J by 2 bases, 6 bases remained unmatched. This CDR3 has 15 amino acids. CDR1 and CDR2 (germline): LNHDA, SQIVND (reference sequence).

J is TRBJ2-5 and V is TRBV15; 7 positions match TRBD1. With 2 bases clipped from V and 1 base from J, the junction kept 4 bases outside the gene matches. The CDR3 consists of 15 residues. The germline gives CDR1 LNHNV, CDR2 YYDKDF (reference sequence). The CDR3 region is CATSRKTGAQETQYF. CDR3 nucleotide sequence: TGTGCCACCAGCAGAAAAACAGGGGCCCAAGAGACCCAGTACTTC.

The V call is TRBV28, the J call TRBJ1-2; TRBD1 aligns across 7 bases. Germline CDR1 reads MDHEN; CDR2 reads SYDVKM. This CDR3 has 13 amino acids. V shed 4 bases, J shed 2 bases, and the junction held 1 base outside the gene matches. The CDR3, as DNA: TGTGCCAGCAGTTGGGGACAGAACTATGGCTACACCTTC. Amino acid sequence: CASSWGQNYGYTF.

This clonotype was detected a few times. The chain combines TRBV6-1 with TRBJ1-2; TRBD1 matches 10 bases. The CDR3 is 15 amino acids. V was clipped by 7 bases and J by 3 bases; unmatched bases: 8. CDR1 is MNHNS, CDR2 SASEGT, per germline. The CDR3 region is CASISGTGADYGYTF. DNA of the CDR3: TGTGCCAGCATTTCAGGGACAGGGGCGGACTATGGCTACACCTTC.

This clonotype was counted between two and nine times. The J gene is TRBJ2-3, the V gene TRBV20-1; D ambiguous. V was trimmed by 6 bases and J by 2 bases, leaving 12 bases between them. CDR1 and CDR2 from the germline V gene are DFQATT and SNEGSKA (reference sequence). The CDR3 sequence is 13 residues long. CDR3 sequence: CSAPDPYTDTQYF. CDR3 DNA: TGCAGTGCCCCAGACCCTTACACAGATACGCAGTATTTT.

In its sample, this clonotype was seen a few times. CDR3 amino acids: CASWGPNRGQWYSPLHF. The DNA of the CDR3 is TGTGCCAGCTGGGGACCGAATCGGGGACAGTGGTATTCACCCCTCCACTTT. This rearrangement joins TRBV27 to TRBJ1-6; TRBD1 aligns across 7 bases. Germline CDR1 reads MNHEY; CDR2 reads SMNVEV (reference sequence). V was pared by 8 bases and J by 8 bases, with 18 bases of the junction left unmatched. This CDR3 spans 17 amino acids.

The sample holds a few counts of this clonotype. The J gene is TRBJ2-7, the V gene TRBV7-8; D may be TRBD2 (5 bases). Looked up from germline, CDR1 is SGHVS and CDR2 is FQNEAQ. V lost 4 bases to trimming and J lost 3 bases, with 10 bases between them. This CDR3 is built from 13 residues. The CDR3 DNA follows: TGTGCCAGCAGCTCTCTCCGGGACTACGAGCAGTACTTC. As protein: CASSSLRDYEQYF.